One sample yielded the 17 T cell receptor beta chains listed below, sequenced in a study of T cells in Graves' hyperthyroidism and ophthalmopathy. The TCR beta CDR3 regions underwent amplification using RNA transcripts as the source. The HTBI primer set drove a first-round RT-PCR of the TCR CDR3. TCRdb used MiXCR to reprocess the multiplex PCR reads, holding one entry per CDR3 protein. In the table there are roughly 700,000 distinct CDR3 sequences, 14% of which are singletons. Input material: blood. The source is a woman aged 18-29 years with Graves' hyperthyroidism.

Concerning this clonotype: A junction end diverges from the germline sequence, so it may reflect a read error. The chain recombines TRBV29-1 with TRBJ2-7; D possibly matches TRBD1 or TRBD2 (7 bases each). The CDR3 has 14 residues. Germline values: CDR1 SQVTM, CDR2 ANQGSEA. CDR3 nucleotide sequence: TGCAGCGTATCGATCAGGGGGGGATCCTCCGAGCAGTACTTC. This gives the protein CSVSIRGGSSEQYF.

With regard to this clonotype: One base away lies a much larger clone, so this may be a sequencing read error. The chain combines TRBV28 with TRBJ2-1, with D uncertain. Germline V gives CDR1 MDHEN, CDR2 SYDVKM. The CDR3 sequence is 12 residues long. V was shortened by 6 bases and J by 10 bases, with 13 bases between the two germline ends. The CDR3 DNA follows: TGTGCCAGCAGGGCGCTGGGCTACGAGCAGTTCTTC. Translated: CASRALGYEQFF. The complete variable domain, with remaining parts taken from reference TRBV28 and TRBJ2-1, reads DVKVTQSSRYLVKRTGEKVFLECVQDMDHENMFWYRQDPGLGLRLIYFSYDVKMKEKGDIPEGYSVSREKKERFSLILESASTNQTSMYLCASRALGYEQFFGPGTRLTVL.

Concerning this clonotype: This may be a read error: a much more frequent sequence differs by one nucleotide. The gene calls are TRBV9 and TRBJ1-1, with 8 bases identical to TRBD1. CDR1 is SGDLS, CDR2 YYNGEE, per germline. V trimming: 4 bases; J trimming: 1 base; junction bases outside the gene matches: 3. The CDR3 contains 14 residues. CDR3 sequence reads: CASSQGQENTEAFF. The CDR3, as DNA: TGTGCCAGCAGCCAGGGACAGGAGAACACTGAAGCTTTCTTT.

The rearrangement links TRBV20-1 to TRBJ2-7; 9 bases fit TRBD2. J gave up 7 bases and V 1 base, and 8 bases lay outside the gene matches. The germline CDR1 and CDR2 sequences are DFQATT and SNEGSKA (reference sequence). The CDR3 is 14 amino acids. This CDR3 reads CSARVAGGSAEQYF. The CDR3 coding sequence is TGCAGTGCTAGAGTCGCGGGAGGGTCAGCTGAGCAGTACTTC.

This clonotype was seen only a few times. The V call is TRBV20-1, the J call TRBJ2-3, with TRBD2 identical over 12 bases. The germline V gene encodes CDR1 DFQATT and CDR2 SNEGSKA (reference sequence). This CDR3 has 13 residues. DNA of the CDR3: TGCAGGCCTAGCGGGAGGGCCGGGGATACGCAGTATTTT. Translating gives CRPSGRAGDTQYF.

This clonotype was detected only a few times. V and J are TRBV12-3 or TRBV12-4 and TRBJ1-4; no firm D call. V gave up 0 bases and J gave up 0 bases, with 14 bases separating them. The CDR3 covers 18 residues. The CDR3 protein is CASSLASRAVATNEKLFF. The CDR3 DNA reads as TGTGCCAGCAGTTTAGCGTCTCGGGCAGTTGCAACTAATGAAAAACTGTTTTTT.

This clonotype has at least ten counts. The chain recombines TRBV2 with TRBJ1-1; 7 bases line up with TRBD1. CDR3 size: 19 residues. The J segment lost 0 bases and the V segment lost 4 bases, leaving 17 bases of the junction unmatched. Per the germline V gene, CDR1 is SNHLY and CDR2 is FYNNEI. The CDR3 bases are TGTGCCAGCAGTGTGCCCTTTGGAGTAGGACAGGACCTGAACACTGAAGCTTTCTTT. Amino acid sequence: CASSVPFGVGQDLNTEAFF.

This chain links TRBV29-1 with TRBJ2-3; 10 nucleotides line up with TRBD1. The junction had 10 bases not matched to a gene; V was cut back by 7 bases and J by 3 bases. The CDR3 consists of 15 residues. Germline V CDR1 and CDR2: SQVTM, ANQGSEA. CDR3 loop: CSASRTGGTTDTQYF. The CDR3 region has the DNA TGCAGCGCTTCCCGGACAGGGGGGACAACAGATACGCAGTATTTT.

The chain employs TRBV30 and TRBJ1-1; D is unclear. Germline CDR1 reads GTSNPN; CDR2 reads SVGIG (reference sequence). The CDR3 extends over 15 amino acids. V was trimmed by 2 bases and J by 1 base, leaving 14 bases between them. The chain's CDR3 is CAWSTYSPPNTEAFF. The CDR3 coding sequence is TGTGCCTGGAGTACGTACAGCCCCCCGAACACTGAAGCTTTCTTT.

In this sample, this clonotype turned up a few times. The genes are TRBV20-1 and TRBJ1-2; possibly TRBD1 for D (5 bases). The CDR3 covers 14 residues. Per the germline V gene, CDR1 is DFQATT and CDR2 is SNEGSKA (reference sequence). V lost 3 bases, J lost 2 bases, and 13 bases lay in between. The CDR3 spells CSARAQGLNYGYTF. DNA for the CDR3: TGCAGTGCTAGGGCTCAGGGTCTCAACTATGGCTACACCTTC.

This clonotype turned up a few times. The chain couples TRBV9 to TRBJ2-1, with 7 bases identical to TRBD1. The CDR3 is 13 residues long. In germline, CDR1 is SGDLS, CDR2 YYNGEE. V shed 3 bases, J shed 5 bases, and the junction held 2 bases outside the gene matches. CDR3 DNA: TGTGCCAGCAGCGCCGGGACAGACAATGAGCAGTTCTTC. Protein sequence: CASSAGTDNEQFF.

This chain uses TRBV12-3 or TRBV12-4 with TRBJ2-2; 12 nucleotides agree with TRBD2. After removal of 5 bases from V and 5 bases from J, the junction contained 9 bases not matched to a gene. The CDR3 has 17 amino acids. CDR3 loop: CASSPRTSGAGTGELFF. As DNA, the CDR3 is TGTGCCAGCAGTCCAAGGACTAGCGGGGCGGGGACCGGGGAGCTGTTTTTT.

This clonotype appeared many times. V usage is TRBV7-8 and J usage is TRBJ2-7; tentatively, D is TRBD1 or TRBD2 (6 bases each). V lost 2 bases to trimming and J lost 4 bases, with 21 bases between them. Germline V gives CDR1 SGHVS, CDR2 FQNEAQ. The CDR3 has 17 residues. CDR3 in DNA: TGTGCCAGCAGCTTACCCGGGAGAGGGGGAGTAAAGTACGAGCAGTACTTC. As protein: CASSLPGRGGVKYEQYF.

This clonotype appeared many times. The chain employs TRBV27 and TRBJ1-1; a weak D match, TRBD1 (5 bases). V lost 6 bases to trimming and J lost 0 bases, with 14 bases between them. The CDR3 totals 15 residues. Germline lookup yields CDR1 MNHEY and CDR2 SMNVEV (reference sequence). The CDR3 sequence: CASRRGDWMNTEAFF. In nucleotides, the CDR3 is TGTGCCAGCAGGAGAGGGGACTGGATGAACACTGAAGCTTTCTTT.

This clonotype has a handful of counts. The chain has TRBV14 and TRBJ2-1; 8 nucleotides agree with TRBD1. Germline CDR1 is SGHDN and CDR2 is FVKESK. The CDR3 covers 16 residues. Germline trimming cut 1 base from V and 4 bases from J; bases unmatched to any gene: 6. In nucleotides, the CDR3 is TGTGCCAGCAGCCAAGTTCTGACAGGGGCGTACAATGAGCAGTTCTTC. Translating it yields CASSQVLTGAYNEQFF.

This clonotype has at least ten counts. V gene TRBV14 combines with J gene TRBJ2-3; the D gene is possibly TRBD2 (5 bases). CDR3 size: 18 residues. The germline V gene has CDR1 SGHDN and CDR2 FVKESK. V shed 4 bases and J shed 10 bases, with 30 bases lying between them. The CDR3 nucleotides read TGTGCCAGCAGCCGCAAACCGAAGGGAGTCGTGCGGCGGTCGCCGCAGTATTTT. This gives the protein CASSRKPKGVVRRSPQYF.

With regard to this clonotype: A clone one base away is much larger, so this may be a read error. V usage is TRBV27 and J usage is TRBJ1-2; perhaps TRBD1 as D (6 bases). The germline V gene encodes CDR1 MNHEY and CDR2 SMNVEV (reference sequence). Trimming cost V 8 bases and J 2 bases, with 18 bases left between them. CDR3 length: 15 amino acids. This CDR3 is CASGLTRGINYGYTF. DNA of the CDR3: TGTGCCAGCGGTCTGACCAGGGGAATAAACTATGGCTACACCTTC.